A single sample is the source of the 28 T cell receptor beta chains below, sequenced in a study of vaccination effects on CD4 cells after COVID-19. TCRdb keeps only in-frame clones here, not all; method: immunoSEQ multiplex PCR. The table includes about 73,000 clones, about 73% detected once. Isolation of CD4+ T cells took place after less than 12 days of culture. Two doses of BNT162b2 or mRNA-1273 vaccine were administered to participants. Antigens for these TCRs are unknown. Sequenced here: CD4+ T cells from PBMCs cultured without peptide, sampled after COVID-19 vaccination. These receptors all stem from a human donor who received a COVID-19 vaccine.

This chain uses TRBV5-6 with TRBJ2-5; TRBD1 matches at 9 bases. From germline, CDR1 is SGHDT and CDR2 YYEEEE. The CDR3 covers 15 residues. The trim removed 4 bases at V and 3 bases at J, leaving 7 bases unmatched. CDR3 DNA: TGTGCCAGCAGCCGGCCAGGGACAGGGAAAGAGACCCAGTACTTC. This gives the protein CASSRPGTGKETQYF. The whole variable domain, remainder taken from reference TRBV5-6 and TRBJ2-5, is DAGVTQSPTHLIKTRGQQVTLRCSPKSGHDTVSWYQQALGQGPQFIFQYYEEEERQRGNFPDRFSGHQFPNYSSELNVNALLLGDSALYLCASSRPGTGKETQYFGPGTRLLVL.

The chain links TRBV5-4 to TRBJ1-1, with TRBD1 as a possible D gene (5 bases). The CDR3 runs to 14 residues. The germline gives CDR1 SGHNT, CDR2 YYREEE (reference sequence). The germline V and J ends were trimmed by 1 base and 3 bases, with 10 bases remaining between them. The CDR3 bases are TGTGCCAGCAGCTTGCGGGGAGGGGACACTGAAGCTTTCTTT. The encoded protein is CASSLRGGDTEAFF.

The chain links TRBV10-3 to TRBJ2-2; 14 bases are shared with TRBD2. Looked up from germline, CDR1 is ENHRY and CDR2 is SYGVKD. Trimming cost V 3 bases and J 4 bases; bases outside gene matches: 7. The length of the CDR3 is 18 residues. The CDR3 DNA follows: TGTGCCATCAGTGACCCGTTGACTAGCGGGGGGGCCACCGGGGAGCTGTTTTTT. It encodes CAISDPLTSGGATGELFF.

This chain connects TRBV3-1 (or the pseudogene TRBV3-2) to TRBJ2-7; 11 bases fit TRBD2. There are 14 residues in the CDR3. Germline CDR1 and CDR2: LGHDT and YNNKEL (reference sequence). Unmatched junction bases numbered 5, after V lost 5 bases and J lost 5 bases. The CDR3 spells CASSGVAGGHEQYV. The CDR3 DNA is TGTGCCAGCAGCGGAGTAGCGGGGGGGCACGAGCAGTACGTC.

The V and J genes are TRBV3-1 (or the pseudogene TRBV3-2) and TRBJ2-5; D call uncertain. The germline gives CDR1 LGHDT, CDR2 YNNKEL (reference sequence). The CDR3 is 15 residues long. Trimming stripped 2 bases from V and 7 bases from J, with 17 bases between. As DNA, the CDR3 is TGTGCCAGCAGCCAAATACCCACGACATTGGGGACCCAGTACTTC. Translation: CASSQIPTTLGTQYF.

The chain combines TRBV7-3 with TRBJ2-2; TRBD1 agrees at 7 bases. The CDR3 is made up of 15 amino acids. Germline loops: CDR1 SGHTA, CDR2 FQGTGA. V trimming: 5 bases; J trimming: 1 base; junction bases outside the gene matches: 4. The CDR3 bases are TGTGCCAGCAGCCTTTGGACAGGGAACACCGGGGAGCTGTTTTTT. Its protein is CASSLWTGNTGELFF.

In DNA form, the CDR3 reads TGTGCCACCAGTGACCCGGGACTAGCGGGCCCCCACGCAGATACGCAGTATTTT. Amino acids: CATSDPGLAGPHADTQYF. J is TRBJ2-3 and V is TRBV24-1, with 12 bases matching TRBD2. The CDR3 loop spans 18 amino acids. Germline V lookup: CDR1 KGHDR, CDR2 SFDVKD. The V and J ends lost 4 bases and 4 bases, in that order; junction bases with no gene match: 11.

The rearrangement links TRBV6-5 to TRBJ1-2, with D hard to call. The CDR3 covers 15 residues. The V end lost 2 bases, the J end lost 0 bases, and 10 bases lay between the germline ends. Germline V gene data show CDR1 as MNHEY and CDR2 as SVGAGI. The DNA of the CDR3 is TGTGCCAGCAGTTACGCGATTGGAGCTAACTATGGCTACACCTTC. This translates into CASSYAIGANYGYTF.

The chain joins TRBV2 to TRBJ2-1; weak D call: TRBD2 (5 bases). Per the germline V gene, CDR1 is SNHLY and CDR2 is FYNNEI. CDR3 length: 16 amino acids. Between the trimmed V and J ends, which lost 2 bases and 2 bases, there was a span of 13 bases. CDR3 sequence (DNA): TGTGCCAGCAGTGAATTCCGAGGGAACGCCTACAATGAGCAGTTCTTC. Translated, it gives CASSEFRGNAYNEQFF. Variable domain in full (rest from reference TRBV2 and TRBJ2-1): EPEVTQTPSHQVTQMGQEVILRCVPISNHLYFYWYRQILGQKVEFLVSFYNNEISEKSEIFDDQFSVERPDGSNFTLKIRSTKLEDSAMYFCASSEFRGNAYNEQFFGPGTRLTVL.

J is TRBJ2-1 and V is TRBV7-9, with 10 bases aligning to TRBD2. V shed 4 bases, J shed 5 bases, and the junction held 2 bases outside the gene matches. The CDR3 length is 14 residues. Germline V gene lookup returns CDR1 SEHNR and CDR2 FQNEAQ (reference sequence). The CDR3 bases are TGTGCCAGCAGCTCCAGCGGGGGGGACAATGAGCAGTTCTTC. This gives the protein CASSSSGGDNEQFF.

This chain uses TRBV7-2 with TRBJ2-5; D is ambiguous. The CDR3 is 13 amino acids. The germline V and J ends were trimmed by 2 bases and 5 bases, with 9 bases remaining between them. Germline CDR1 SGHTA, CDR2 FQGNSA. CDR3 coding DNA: TGTGCCAGCAGCTTAAGGATAAGGGAGACCCAGTACTTC. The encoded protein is CASSLRIRETQYF.

The CDR3 sequence is CASSPDRGNTEAFF. In DNA, the CDR3 is TGCGCCAGCAGCCCAGACAGGGGTAACACTGAAGCTTTCTTT. The chain joins TRBV5-1 to TRBJ1-1; TRBD1 matches at 8 bases. The V segment lost 4 bases and the J segment 2 bases; nucleotides outside the gene matches: 4. Germline V lookup: CDR1 SGHRS, CDR2 YFSETQ. The CDR3 has 14 amino acids.

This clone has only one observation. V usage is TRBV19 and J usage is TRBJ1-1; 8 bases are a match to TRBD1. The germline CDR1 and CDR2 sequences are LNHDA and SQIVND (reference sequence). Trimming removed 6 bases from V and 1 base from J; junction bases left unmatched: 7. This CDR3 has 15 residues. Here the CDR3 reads CASRRGTGGNTEAFF. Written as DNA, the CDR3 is TGTGCCAGTAGGCGGGGGACAGGCGGGAACACTGAAGCTTTCTTT. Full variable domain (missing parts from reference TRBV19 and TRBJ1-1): DGGITQSPKYLFRKEGQNVTLSCEQNLNHDAMYWYRQDPGQGLRLIYYSQIVNDFQKGDIAEGYSVSREKKESFPLTVTSAQKNPTAFYLCASRRGTGGNTEAFFGQGTRLTVV.

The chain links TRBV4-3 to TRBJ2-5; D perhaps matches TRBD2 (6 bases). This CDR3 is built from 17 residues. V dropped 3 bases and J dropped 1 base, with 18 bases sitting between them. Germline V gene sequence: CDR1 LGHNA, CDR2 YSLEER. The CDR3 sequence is CASSQPRASETQETQYF. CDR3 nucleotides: TGCGCCAGCAGCCAGCCTCGGGCTAGCGAGACCCAAGAGACCCAGTACTTC.

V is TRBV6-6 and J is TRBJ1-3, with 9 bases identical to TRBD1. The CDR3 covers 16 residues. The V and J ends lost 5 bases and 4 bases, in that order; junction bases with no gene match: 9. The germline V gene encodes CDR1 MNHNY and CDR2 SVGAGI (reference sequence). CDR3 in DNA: TGTGCCAGCAGTCCGAAGGACAGGGGCGGAGGAAACACCATATATTTT. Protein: CASSPKDRGGGNTIYF.

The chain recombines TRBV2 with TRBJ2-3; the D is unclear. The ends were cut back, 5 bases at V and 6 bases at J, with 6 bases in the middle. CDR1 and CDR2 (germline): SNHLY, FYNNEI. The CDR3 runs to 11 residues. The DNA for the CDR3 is TGTGCCAGCAGTAATCTCGATACGCAGTATTTT. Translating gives CASSNLDTQYF.

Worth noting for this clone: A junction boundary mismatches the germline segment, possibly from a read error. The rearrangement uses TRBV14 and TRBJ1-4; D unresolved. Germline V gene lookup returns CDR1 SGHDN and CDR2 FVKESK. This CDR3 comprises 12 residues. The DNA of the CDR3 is TGTGCCAGCAGCCAAGTTGGTCGACCGACGGGTTTT. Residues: CASSQVGRPTGF.

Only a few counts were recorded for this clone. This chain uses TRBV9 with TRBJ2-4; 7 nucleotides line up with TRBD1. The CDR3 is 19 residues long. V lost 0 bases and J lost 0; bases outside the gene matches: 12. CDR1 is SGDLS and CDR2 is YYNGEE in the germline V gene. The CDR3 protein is CASSVDGDSPSLAKNIQYF. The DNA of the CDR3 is TGTGCCAGCAGCGTAGATGGGGACAGTCCTTCTCTAGCCAAAAACATTCAGTACTTC.

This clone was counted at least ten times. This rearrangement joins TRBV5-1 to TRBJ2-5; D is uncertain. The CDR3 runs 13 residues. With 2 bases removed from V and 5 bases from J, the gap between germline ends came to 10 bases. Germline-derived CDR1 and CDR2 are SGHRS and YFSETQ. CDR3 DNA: TGCGCCAGCAGCTTCACCGCCCAGGAGACCCAGTACTTC. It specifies CASSFTAQETQYF.

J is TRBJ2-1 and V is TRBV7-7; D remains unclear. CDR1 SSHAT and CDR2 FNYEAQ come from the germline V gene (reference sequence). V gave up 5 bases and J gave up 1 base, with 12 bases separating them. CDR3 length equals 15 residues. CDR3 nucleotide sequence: TGTGCCAGCAGCCCCCACGCAGGTTCCTACAATGAGCAGTTCTTC. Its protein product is CASSPHAGSYNEQFF.

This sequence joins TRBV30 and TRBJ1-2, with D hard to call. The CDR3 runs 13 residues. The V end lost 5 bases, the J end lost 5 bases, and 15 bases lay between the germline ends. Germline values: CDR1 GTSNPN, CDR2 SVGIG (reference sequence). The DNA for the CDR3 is TGTGCCTGGGCCGGTCGGCCCCAGTATGGCTACACCTTC. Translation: CAWAGRPQYGYTF.

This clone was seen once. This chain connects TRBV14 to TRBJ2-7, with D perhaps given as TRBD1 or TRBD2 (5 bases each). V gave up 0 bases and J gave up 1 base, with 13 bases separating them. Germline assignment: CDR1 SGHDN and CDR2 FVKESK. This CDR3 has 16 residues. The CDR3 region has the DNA TGTGCCAGCAGCCAAGATCAGGGAACGGGGTCCTACGAGCAGTACGTC. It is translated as CASSQDQGTGSYEQYV.

The CDR3 protein is CASGPPGQETQYF. CDR3 DNA: TGTGCTAGTGGTCCTCCTGGCCAAGAGACCCAGTACTTC. The chain uses TRBV12-5 and TRBJ2-5; no clear D gene. V was cut by 5 bases and J by 1 base, with 8 bases left in between. There are 13 residues in the CDR3. The germline V gene encodes CDR1 LGHNT and CDR2 FRNRAP. Drawing the rest from reference TRBV12-5 and TRBJ2-5, the complete variable domain is DARVTQTPRHKVTEMGQEVTMRCQPILGHNTVFWYRQTMMQGLELLAYFRNRAPLDDSGMPKDRFSAEMPDATLATLKIQPSEPRDSAVYFCASGPPGQETQYFGPGTRLLVL.

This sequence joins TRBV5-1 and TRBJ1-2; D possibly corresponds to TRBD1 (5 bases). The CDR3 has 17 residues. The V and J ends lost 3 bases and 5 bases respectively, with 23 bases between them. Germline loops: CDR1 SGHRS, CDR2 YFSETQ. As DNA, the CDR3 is TGCGCCAGCAGCTCGGAGGGATCCGTGGGGCAAATTTATGGCTACACCTTC. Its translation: CASSSEGSVGQIYGYTF. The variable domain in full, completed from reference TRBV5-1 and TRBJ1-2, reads KAGVTQTPRYLIKTRGQQVTLSCSPISGHRSVSWYQQTPGQGLQFLFEYFSETQRNKGNFPGRFSGRQFSNSRSEMNVSTLELGDSALYLCASSSEGSVGQIYGYTFGSGTRLTVV.

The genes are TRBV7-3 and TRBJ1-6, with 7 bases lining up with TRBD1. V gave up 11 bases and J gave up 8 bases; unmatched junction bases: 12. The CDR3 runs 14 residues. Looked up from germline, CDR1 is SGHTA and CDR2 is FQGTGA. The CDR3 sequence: CASSQGDNYSPLHF. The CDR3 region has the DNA TGTGCCTCCTCCCAGGGGGACAACTATTCACCCCTCCACTTT.

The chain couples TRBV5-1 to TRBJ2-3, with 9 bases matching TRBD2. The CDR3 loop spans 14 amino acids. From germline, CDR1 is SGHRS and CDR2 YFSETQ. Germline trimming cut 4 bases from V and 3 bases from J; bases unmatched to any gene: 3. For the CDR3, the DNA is TGCGCCAGCAGCGTTACTAGCGGGACAGATACGCAGTATTTT. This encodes CASSVTSGTDTQYF. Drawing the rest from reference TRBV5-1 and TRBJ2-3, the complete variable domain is KAGVTQTPRYLIKTRGQQVTLSCSPISGHRSVSWYQQTPGQGLQFLFEYFSETQRNKGNFPGRFSGRQFSNSRSEMNVSTLELGDSALYLCASSVTSGTDTQYFGPGTRLTVL.

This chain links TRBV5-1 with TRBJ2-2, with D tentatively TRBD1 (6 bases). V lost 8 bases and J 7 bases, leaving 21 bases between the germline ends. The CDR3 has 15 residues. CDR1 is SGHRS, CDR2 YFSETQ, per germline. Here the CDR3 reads CASGMGAPYFGELFF. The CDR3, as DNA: TGCGCCAGTGGGATGGGGGCCCCGTATTTCGGGGAGCTGTTTTTT.

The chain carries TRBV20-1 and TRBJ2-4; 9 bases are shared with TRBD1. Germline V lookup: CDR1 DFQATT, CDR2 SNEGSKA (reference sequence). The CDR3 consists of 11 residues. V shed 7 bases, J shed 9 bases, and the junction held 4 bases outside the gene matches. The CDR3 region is CSGGTGIIQYF. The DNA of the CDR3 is TGCAGTGGCGGGACAGGGATCATTCAGTACTTC.